The 15 T cell receptor beta chains reported below all come from one sample, sequenced in a study of neurological immune-mediated disorders. In TCRdb, the 5' RACE reads were re-called with MiXCR into one record per CDR3 protein. Among roughly 56,000 distinct CDR3 sequences listed, about 3.3% were seen once. The sample consisted of PBMCs. These receptors came from a woman aged 55-75 years with multiple sclerosis.

This clonotype showed up many times. The gene calls are TRBV20-1 and TRBJ1-2, with 9 bases matching TRBD1. This CDR3 is 13 amino acids long. The junction had 2 bases not matched to a gene; V was cut back by 3 bases and J by 3 bases. From germline, CDR1 is DFQATT and CDR2 SNEGSKA (reference sequence). The chain's CDR3 is CSARRDRDYGYTF. CDR3 in DNA: TGCAGTGCTAGGAGGGACAGGGACTATGGCTACACCTTC.

This clonotype occurred many times. The rearrangement links TRBV4-2 to TRBJ2-3; D is uncertain. Germline V gene data show CDR1 as LGHNA and CDR2 as YNFKEQ. The CDR3 totals 14 residues. Trimming took 1 base from V and 0 from J, leaving 5 bases between them. The CDR3 DNA follows: TGTGCCAGCAGCCAAGGCTGGAGCACAGATACGCAGTATTTT. Amino acids: CASSQGWSTDTQYF.

V and J are TRBV20-1 and TRBJ2-5; 7 nucleotides match TRBD2. CDR3 length: 13 amino acids. Germline values: CDR1 DFQATT, CDR2 SNEGSKA (reference sequence). V shed 3 bases and J 3 bases; nucleotides not matched to a gene: 4. The CDR3 protein is CSASFGGKETQYF. The CDR3 bases are TGCAGTGCTAGCTTCGGGGGGAAAGAGACCCAGTACTTC.

This clonotype has a count of ten or more. The CDR3 bases are TGTGCCAGCGAACGGATCATCGATCACTACAATGAGCAGTTCTTC. Translating it yields CASERIIDHYNEQFF. V is TRBV28 and J is TRBJ2-1; D uncertain. V gave up 8 bases and J gave up 3 bases, with 17 bases separating them. This CDR3 has 15 amino acids. Per the germline V gene, CDR1 is MDHEN and CDR2 is SYDVKM.

Turning to this clonotype: A much larger clone sits a single nucleotide away, making a read error possible. This sequence joins TRBV3-1 and TRBJ2-1, with D perhaps given as TRBD1 or TRBD2 (5 bases each). This CDR3 is built from 15 residues. The germline V gene encodes CDR1 LGHDT and CDR2 YNNKEL (reference sequence). CDR3 bases: TGTGCCGCCAAGCCTGATGGGGGACCCTACAATGTGCAGTTCTTC. It specifies CAAKPDGGPYNVQFF.

The table lists this clonotype with many counts. The rearrangement links TRBV20-1 to TRBJ1-1; TRBD1 matches 7 bases. The CDR3 contains 17 residues. Germline V CDR1 and CDR2: DFQATT, SNEGSKA (reference sequence). Trimming removed 2 bases from V and 4 bases from J; junction bases left unmatched: 16. CDR3 sequence reads: CSARPSRGLGGSTEAFF. CDR3 coding DNA: TGCAGTGCTAGACCCAGCAGGGGGTTAGGAGGGAGCACTGAAGCTTTCTTT.

This clonotype came up many times. The chain recombines TRBV9 with TRBJ2-3; the D gene is possibly TRBD2 (5 bases). The V gene lost 3 bases and the J gene lost 5 bases, with 10 bases spanning the gap. The CDR3 runs 13 residues. Germline CDR1 is SGDLS and CDR2 is YYNGEE. CDR3 nucleotide sequence: TGTGCCAGCAGCGAGGGAGTGATAGATACGCAGTATTTT. This gives the protein CASSEGVIDTQYF.

In its sample, this clonotype ranks as medium-sized. The rearrangement links TRBV10-3 to TRBJ1-1; TRBD1 aligns across 7 bases. The CDR3 spans 13 residues. Germline lookup yields CDR1 ENHRY and CDR2 SYGVKD. V gave up 10 bases and J gave up 1 base; unmatched junction bases: 6. CDR3 residues: CATTTGWNTEAFF. The DNA for the CDR3 is TGTGCCACCACGACAGGGTGGAACACTGAAGCTTTCTTT.

This clonotype occurred many times. V gene TRBV20-1 combines with J gene TRBJ2-3, with a possible D match to TRBD1 (6 bases). CDR3 length: 14 amino acids. In germline, CDR1 is DFQATT, CDR2 SNEGSKA (reference sequence). V was trimmed by 3 bases and J by 3 bases, leaving 13 bases between them. The CDR3 loop reads CSARSDRNTDTQYF. The DNA of the CDR3 is TGCAGTGCTAGGTCCGACAGGAATACAGATACGCAGTATTTT.

In this sample, this clonotype turned up many times. The CDR3 spells CASIDRSPQHF. Here the CDR3 DNA reads TGTGCCAGTATCGACAGGTCGCCCCAGCATTTT. This chain uses TRBV19 with TRBJ1-5, with a tentative D call TRBD1 (6 bases). From germline, CDR1 is LNHDA and CDR2 SQIVND (reference sequence). Trimming cost V 7 bases and J 9 bases, with 10 bases left between them. The CDR3 has 11 residues.

In this sample, this clonotype turned up many times. The chain's CDR3 is CASSIKGTEAFF. CDR3 in DNA: TGTGCCAGTAGTATCAAGGGCACTGAAGCTTTCTTT. The chain combines TRBV19 with TRBJ1-1; D gene unclear. This CDR3 has 12 residues. CDR1 and CDR2 from the germline V gene are LNHDA and SQIVND (reference sequence). V lost 3 bases and J lost 4, with 6 bases in between.

This clonotype was counted ten times or more. The V call is TRBV7-3, the J call TRBJ2-1; 7 bases are shared with TRBD2. Germline CDR1 is SGHTA and CDR2 is FQGTGA. V was clipped by 5 bases and J by 0 bases; unmatched bases: 4. The CDR3 totals 15 residues. For the CDR3, the DNA is TGTGCCAGCAGCCTAGCGGATAACTCCTACAATGAGCAGTTCTTC. Translation: CASSLADNSYNEQFF.

This clonotype was seen at least ten times. The chain carries TRBV12-3 or TRBV12-4 and TRBJ2-7, with a weak D call TRBD2 (7 bases). With 6 bases removed from V and 7 bases from J, the gap between germline ends came to 19 bases. The CDR3 is 14 amino acids. CDR3 sequence (DNA): TGTGCCAGCAGAGCCGGGAGGCAGGGGTGGGAGCAGTACTTC. This encodes CASRAGRQGWEQYF.

This clonotype came up many times. The rearrangement uses TRBV12-3 or TRBV12-4 and TRBJ1-2, with a weak D call TRBD1 (5 bases). The CDR3 sequence is 14 residues long. V was trimmed by 2 bases and J by 4 bases, leaving 11 bases between them. Here the CDR3 reads CASSLKGSSYGYTF. In DNA form, the CDR3 reads TGTGCCAGCAGTTTAAAGGGGAGCTCCTATGGCTACACCTTC.

This clonotype was recorded many times. The chain uses TRBV4-3 and TRBJ2-1; D not resolved. CDR1 LGHNA and CDR2 YSLEER come from the germline V gene. V was trimmed by 0 bases and J by 1 base, leaving 7 bases between them. CDR3 length equals 15 residues. CDR3 DNA sequence: TGCGCCAGCAGCCAAGAACGGGTTTCCTACAATGAGCAGTTCTTC. Protein product: CASSQERVSYNEQFF.